This TCR beta chain was identified during a study of blood T cells in healthy people across ages. This clonotype has just a few counts. Germline-derived CDR1 and CDR2 are DFQATT and SNEGSKA (reference sequence). V lost 1 base and J 4 bases, leaving 12 bases between the germline ends. CDR3 length: 14 amino acids. The second PCR ran roughly 7 to 11 cycles with a sample-barcoded 5' primer and J-beta primers. TCRdb used MiXCR to reprocess the 5' RACE reads, holding one entry per CDR3 protein. The sample holds hundreds of thousands of distinct CDR3 sequences, around three fifths seen once. This receptor was taken from a man aged 40-50 years in good health. Source material: blood. The chain uses TRBV20-1 and TRBJ2-3; the D gene is possibly TRBD2 (5 bases). In DNA form, the CDR3 reads TGCAGTGCTAGAGCCCGGGGATGGTCAGATACGCAGTATTTT. Translated, it gives CSARARGWSDTQYF.